This TCR beta chain was profiled in a study of blood T cell repertoires in COVID-19. Original processing methods: By means of reference gene primer amplification, nucleated cell counts were estimated. Some clones are missing from TCRdb's copy, which holds only in-frame ones; the method was immunoSEQ multiplex PCR. V, J and clone size were drawn from that table, and D and trimming were deduced from the DNA. The table records about 250,000 clones, 83% of them present only once. Recruitment covered 20 to 25 US areas and drew participants whose ages spanned 18 to 89 years. The V gene's germline CDR1 is LNHDA and CDR2 SQIVND (reference sequence). Trimming pared 4 bases from V and 7 bases from J, leaving 22 bases between. This CDR3 spans 16 amino acids.

The origin of this receptor is a woman in her forties who had been exposed to COVID-19. Sequencing was carried out using PBMCs or T cells enriched from blood (not recorded which). The chain links TRBV19 to TRBJ1-2; tentative D call: TRBD1 (5 bases). The CDR3 DNA reads as TGTGCCAGTAGTAGGGTCGGGCAGGGATTTACTCCTGGCTACACCTTC. This encodes CASSRVGQGFTPGYTF.